A single sample gave rise to the 17 T cell receptor beta chains below, sequenced in a study of T cell repertoires in cytomegalovirus infection. TCRdb used MiXCR to reprocess the reads, holding one entry per CDR3 protein. Of hundreds of thousands of distinct CDR3 sequences in the sample, around a third were seen once. These receptors lack a known antigen. The material was cultured PBMCs, obtained from culture after CMV antigen stimulation. These receptors all come from a human donor in good health (CMV status not recorded). Some clones in this sample may be carry-over from other donors' samples.

This chain connects TRBV12-3 or TRBV12-4 to TRBJ2-3; 16 bases agree with TRBD2. V shed 5 bases, J shed 5 bases, and the junction held 10 bases outside the gene matches. The CDR3 loop spans 18 amino acids. Here the CDR3 reads CASSLGTSGRAGVDTQYF. Here the CDR3 DNA reads TGTGCCAGCAGTCTCGGGACTAGCGGGAGGGCCGGTGTAGATACGCAGTATTTT.

This chain joins TRBV24-1 and TRBJ2-3; no firm D call. With 3 bases removed from V and 7 bases from J, the gap between germline ends came to 10 bases. The CDR3 has 13 amino acids. CDR1 KGHDR and CDR2 SFDVKD come from the germline V gene. CDR3 protein: CATSDPTTYTQYF. CDR3 in DNA: TGTGCCACCAGTGATCCAACTACTTATACGCAGTATTTT.

In its sample, this clonotype was seen a few times. The chain employs TRBV4-3 and TRBJ1-6, with 10 positions matching TRBD1. The CDR3 contains 13 residues. Germline V gene lookup returns CDR1 LGHNA and CDR2 YSLEER. After removal of 5 bases from V and 10 bases from J, the junction contained 2 bases not matched to a gene. In nucleotides, the CDR3 is TGCGCCAGCAGCGCGACAGGGGGCTCACCCCTCCACTTT. Protein product: CASSATGGSPLHF.

Only a few counts were recorded for this clonotype. The chain uses TRBV3-1 and TRBJ1-1, with D hard to call. Trimming took 0 bases from V and 2 from J, leaving 10 bases between them. CDR1 is LGHDT and CDR2 is YNNKEL in the germline V gene (reference sequence). This CDR3 has 15 amino acids. The CDR3, as DNA: TGTGCCAGCAGCCAAGAGGCCCGGGCAAACACTGAAGCTTTCTTT. As protein: CASSQEARANTEAFF.

This clonotype turned up a few times. The chain has TRBV6-4 and TRBJ2-3; 9 bases map to TRBD2. The germline CDR1 and CDR2 sequences are MRHNA and SNTAGT. There are 15 residues in the CDR3. Trimming at V came to 4 bases and at J to 3 bases, leaving 5 bases not matched to a gene. This CDR3 is CASSVASGGTDTQYF. The DNA for the CDR3 is TGTGCCAGCAGTGTTGCCAGCGGGGGGACAGATACGCAGTATTTT.

This chain uses TRBV18 with TRBJ2-2, with D perhaps TRBD1 or TRBD2 (5 bases each). The length of the CDR3 is 17 residues. The V end was cut by 3 bases, the J end by 0 bases, with 14 bases between. Germline CDR1 KGHSH, CDR2 LQKENI. The CDR3 region has the DNA TGTGCCAGCTCACCGAGGTGGCAGGGACCGAACACCGGGGAGCTGTTTTTT. Protein sequence: CASSPRWQGPNTGELFF.

This chain links TRBV4-1 with TRBJ1-3; a possible D gene is TRBD1 (5 bases). The V end lost 1 base, the J end lost 1 base, and 8 bases lay between the germline ends. Germline loops: CDR1 MGHRA, CDR2 YSYEKL. This CDR3 is built from 15 residues. The DNA of the CDR3 is TGCGCCAGCAGCCAAGTTAAGGGGTCTGGAAACACCATATATTTT. Translating gives CASSQVKGSGNTIYF.

The gene calls are TRBV29-1 and TRBJ2-3; D remains ambiguous. This CDR3 spans 16 amino acids. CDR1 is SQVTM and CDR2 is ANQGSEA in the germline V gene. V lost 4 bases, J lost 1 base, and 18 bases lay in between. CDR3 loop: CSVGPGPNSGTDTQYF. CDR3 nucleotides: TGCAGCGTTGGCCCCGGGCCCAATTCCGGCACAGATACGCAGTATTTT.

V and J are TRBV27 and TRBJ2-1; 7 positions agree with TRBD2. The CDR3 is made up of 18 amino acids. Per germline, CDR1 MNHEY and CDR2 SMNVEV (reference sequence). Germline trimming cut 2 bases from V and 3 bases from J; bases unmatched to any gene: 13. This CDR3 reads CASSLQLSSGTLYNEQFF. CDR3 bases: TGTGCCAGCAGTTTACAATTGTCCAGCGGGACCCTCTACAATGAGCAGTTCTTC.

The chain's CDR3 is CASSPPTGGSPLHF. CDR3 DNA sequence: TGTGCCAGCAGCCCGCCGACAGGGGGCTCACCCCTCCACTTT. This rearrangement joins TRBV5-6 to TRBJ1-6; the match to TRBD1 covers 10 bases. Trimming took 4 bases from V and 10 from J; bases not matched to a gene: 5. Germline CDR1 is SGHDT and CDR2 is YYEEEE. This CDR3 is built from 14 residues.

This clonotype has more than one count but fewer than ten. J is TRBJ1-2 and V is TRBV4-2, with no clear D. Trimming removed 0 bases at V and 4 bases at J, with 21 bases between. The length of the CDR3 is 18 residues. Per the germline V gene, CDR1 is LGHNA and CDR2 is YNFKEQ. CDR3 sequence: CASSQEQGSAGRSYGYTF. The CDR3 region has the DNA TGTGCCAGCAGCCAAGAGCAAGGGTCGGCAGGAAGGAGCTATGGCTACACCTTC.

This clonotype was picked up a small number of times. The chain joins TRBV18 to TRBJ2-1; unclear D gene. The V gene's germline CDR1 is KGHSH and CDR2 LQKENI. This CDR3 spans 11 amino acids. Trimming removed 3 bases at V and 5 bases at J, with 2 bases between. CDR3 sequence: CASSPNNEQFF. In DNA, the CDR3 is TGTGCCAGCTCACCCAACAATGAGCAGTTCTTC.

The chain joins TRBV20-1 to TRBJ2-7; TRBD2 aligns across 7 bases. V was clipped by 3 bases and J by 3 bases; unmatched bases: 8. The CDR3 contains 14 residues. Germline V gene sequence: CDR1 DFQATT, CDR2 SNEGSKA (reference sequence). The CDR3 DNA reads TGCAGTGCTAGGCGACTAGCCGTCGACTACGAGCAGTACTTC. It translates to CSARRLAVDYEQYF.

This clonotype has a single count. The chain combines TRBV7-2 with TRBJ1-6; no definite D call. Germline CDR1 is SGHTA and CDR2 is FQGNSA. V dropped 1 base and J dropped 9 bases, with 4 bases sitting between them. This CDR3 region has 12 residues. The CDR3 DNA reads TGTGCCAGCAGCTTAGTTGTTTCACCCCTCCACTTT. It is translated as CASSLVVSPLHF.

The chain links TRBV7-2 to TRBJ1-1; TRBD1 matches 8 bases. There are 14 residues in the CDR3. Per germline, CDR1 SGHTA and CDR2 FQGNSA. V was clipped by 5 bases and J by 11 bases; unmatched bases: 13. The CDR3 DNA reads TGTGCCAGCAGCCGTACGTGGACAGGGCCTAACGCTTTCTTT. Translated: CASSRTWTGPNAFF.

The sample holds a few counts of this clonotype. The rearrangement joins TRBV6-2 or TRBV6-3 to TRBJ1-2; the D is unclear. Between the trimmed V and J ends, which lost 5 bases and 8 bases, there was a span of 15 bases. Germline lookup yields CDR1 MNHEY and CDR2 SVGEGT. The CDR3 has 13 residues. The CDR3 coding sequence is TGTGCCAGCAGTCCCCGTTTAAGAGGCGGCTACACCTTC. Its protein is CASSPRLRGGYTF.

This clonotype showed up just a few times. This rearrangement joins TRBV20-1 to TRBJ2-2, with D perhaps TRBD2 (7 bases). V lost 6 bases and J 4 bases, leaving 15 bases between the germline ends. This CDR3 spans 14 amino acids. The germline CDR1 and CDR2 sequences are DFQATT and SNEGSKA (reference sequence). The CDR3 sequence: CSAIEGGSTGELFF. DNA of the CDR3: TGCAGTGCGATTGAGGGGGGGTCCACCGGGGAGCTGTTTTTT.